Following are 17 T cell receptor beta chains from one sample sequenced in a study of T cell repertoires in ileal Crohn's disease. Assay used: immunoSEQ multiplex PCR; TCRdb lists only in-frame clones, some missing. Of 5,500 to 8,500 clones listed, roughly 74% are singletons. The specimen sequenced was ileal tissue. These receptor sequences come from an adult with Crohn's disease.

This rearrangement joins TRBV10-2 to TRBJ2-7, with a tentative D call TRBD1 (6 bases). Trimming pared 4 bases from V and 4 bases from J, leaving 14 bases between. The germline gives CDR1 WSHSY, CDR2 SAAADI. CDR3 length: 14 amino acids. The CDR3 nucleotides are TGCGCCAGCAGTGCACAGGGTGTAGGGTACGAGCAGTACTTC. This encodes CASSAQGVGYEQYF.

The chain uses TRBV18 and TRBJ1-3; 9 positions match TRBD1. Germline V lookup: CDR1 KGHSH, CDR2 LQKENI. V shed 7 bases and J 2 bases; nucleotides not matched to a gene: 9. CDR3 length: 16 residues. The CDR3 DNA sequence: TGTGCCAGCTGGGGGACAGGGCCTTCAACTGGAAACACCATATATTTT. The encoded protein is CASWGTGPSTGNTIYF.

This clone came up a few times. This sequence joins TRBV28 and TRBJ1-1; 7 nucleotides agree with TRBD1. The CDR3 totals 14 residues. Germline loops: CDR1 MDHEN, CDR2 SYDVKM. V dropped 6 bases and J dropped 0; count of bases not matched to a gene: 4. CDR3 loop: CASSITGVNTEAFF. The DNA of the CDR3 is TGTGCCAGCAGCATAACAGGGGTGAACACTGAAGCTTTCTTT.

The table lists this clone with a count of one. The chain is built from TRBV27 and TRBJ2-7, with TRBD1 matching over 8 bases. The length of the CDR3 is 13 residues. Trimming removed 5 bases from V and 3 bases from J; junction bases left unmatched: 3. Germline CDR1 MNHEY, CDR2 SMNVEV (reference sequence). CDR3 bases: TGTGCCAGCAGTACAACAGGGGGCTACGAGCAGTACTTC. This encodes CASSTTGGYEQYF.

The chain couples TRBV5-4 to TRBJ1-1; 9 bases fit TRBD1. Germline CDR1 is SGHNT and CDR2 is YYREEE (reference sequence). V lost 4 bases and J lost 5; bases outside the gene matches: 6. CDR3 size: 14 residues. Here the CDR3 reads CASSQRQGVTEAFF. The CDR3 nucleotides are TGTGCCAGCAGCCAAAGACAGGGGGTAACTGAAGCTTTCTTT.

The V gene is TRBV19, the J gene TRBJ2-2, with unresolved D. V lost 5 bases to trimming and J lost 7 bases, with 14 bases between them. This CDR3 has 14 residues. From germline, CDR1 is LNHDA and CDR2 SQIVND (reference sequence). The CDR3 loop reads CASSLIGHLGELFF. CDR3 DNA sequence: TGTGCCAGTAGTCTGATCGGTCATCTCGGGGAGCTGTTTTTT.

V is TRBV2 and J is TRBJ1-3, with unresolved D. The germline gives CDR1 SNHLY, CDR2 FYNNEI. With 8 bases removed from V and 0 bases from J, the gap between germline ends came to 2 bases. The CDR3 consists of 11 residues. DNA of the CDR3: TGTGCCAGCCACTCTGGAAACACCATATATTTT. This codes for CASHSGNTIYF.

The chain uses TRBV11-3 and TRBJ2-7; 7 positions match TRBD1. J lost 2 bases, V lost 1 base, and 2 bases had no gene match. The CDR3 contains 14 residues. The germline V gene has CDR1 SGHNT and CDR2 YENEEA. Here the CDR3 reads CASSLADRAYEQYF. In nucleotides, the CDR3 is TGTGCCAGCAGCTTAGCCGACAGGGCCTACGAGCAGTACTTC.

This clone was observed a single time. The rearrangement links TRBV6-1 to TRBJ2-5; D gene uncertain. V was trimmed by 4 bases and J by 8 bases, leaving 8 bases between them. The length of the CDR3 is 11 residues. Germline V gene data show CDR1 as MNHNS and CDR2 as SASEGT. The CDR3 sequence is CASSGGPTQYF. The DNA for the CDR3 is TGTGCCAGCAGTGGCGGTCCTACCCAGTACTTC.

This chain's CDR3 is CASSRTGGYNQPQHF. DNA of the CDR3: TGTGCCAGCAGCCGGACAGGGGGGTACAATCAGCCCCAGCATTTT. V gene TRBV11-3 combines with J gene TRBJ1-5; TRBD1 matches at 10 bases. The J segment lost 3 bases and the V segment lost 5 bases, leaving 4 bases of the junction unmatched. Germline V gene sequence: CDR1 SGHNT, CDR2 YENEEA. This CDR3 is 15 amino acids long.

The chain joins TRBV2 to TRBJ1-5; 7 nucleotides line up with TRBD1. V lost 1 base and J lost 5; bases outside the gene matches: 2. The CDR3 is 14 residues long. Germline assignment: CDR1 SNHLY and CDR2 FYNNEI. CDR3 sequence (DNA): TGTGCCAGCAGTGAAGTAGGGGGCTATCAGCCCCAGCATTTT. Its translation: CASSEVGGYQPQHF.

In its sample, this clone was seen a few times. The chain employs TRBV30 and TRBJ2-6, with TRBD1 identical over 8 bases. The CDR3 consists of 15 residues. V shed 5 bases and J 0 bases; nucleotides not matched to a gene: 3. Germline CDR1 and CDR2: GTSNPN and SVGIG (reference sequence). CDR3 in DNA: TGTGCCTGGGGTACAGGGGGCTCTGGGGCCAACGTCCTGACTTTC. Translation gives CAWGTGGSGANVLTF.

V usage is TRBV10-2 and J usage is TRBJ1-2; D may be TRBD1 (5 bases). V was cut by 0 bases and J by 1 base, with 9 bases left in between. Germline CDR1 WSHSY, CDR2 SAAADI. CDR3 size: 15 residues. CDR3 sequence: CASSESPGINYGYTF. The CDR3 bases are TGCGCCAGCAGTGAGTCGCCAGGGATTAACTATGGCTACACCTTC.

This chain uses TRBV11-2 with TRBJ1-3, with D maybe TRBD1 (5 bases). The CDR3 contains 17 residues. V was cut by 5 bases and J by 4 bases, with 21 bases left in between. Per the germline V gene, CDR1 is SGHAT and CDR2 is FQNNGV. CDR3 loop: CASSLVAATESGNTIYF. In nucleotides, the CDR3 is TGTGCCAGCAGCCTGGTAGCAGCGACAGAGAGCGGAAACACCATATATTTT. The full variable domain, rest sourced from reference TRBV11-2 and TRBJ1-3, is EAGVAQSPRYKIIEKRQSVAFWCNPISGHATLYWYQQILGQGPKLLIQFQNNGVVDDSQLPKDRFSAERLKGVDSTLKIQPAKLEDSAVYLCASSLVAATESGNTIYFGEGSWLTVV.

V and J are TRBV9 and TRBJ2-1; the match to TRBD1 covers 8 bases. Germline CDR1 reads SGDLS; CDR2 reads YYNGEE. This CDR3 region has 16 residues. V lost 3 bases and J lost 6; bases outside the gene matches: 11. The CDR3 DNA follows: TGTGCCAGCAGCGCCCCCCGCGGACAGGGTCGCAATGAGCAGTTCTTC. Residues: CASSAPRGQGRNEQFF.

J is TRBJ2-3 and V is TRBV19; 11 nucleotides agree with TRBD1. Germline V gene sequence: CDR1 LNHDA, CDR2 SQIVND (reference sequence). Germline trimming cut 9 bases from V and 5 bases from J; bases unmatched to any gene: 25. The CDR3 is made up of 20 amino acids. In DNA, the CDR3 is TGTGCCAGCCAATTCTGCCGCCGGGACAGGGGGATTAACGCGGGAGATACGCAGTATTTT. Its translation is CASQFCRRDRGINAGDTQYF.

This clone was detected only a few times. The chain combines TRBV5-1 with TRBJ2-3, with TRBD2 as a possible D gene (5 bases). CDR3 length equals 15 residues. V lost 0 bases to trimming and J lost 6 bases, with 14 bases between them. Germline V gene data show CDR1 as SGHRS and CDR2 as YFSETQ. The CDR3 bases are TGCGCCAGCAGCTTGGAACATAGCAGGACTGATACGCAGTATTTT. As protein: CASSLEHSRTDTQYF.